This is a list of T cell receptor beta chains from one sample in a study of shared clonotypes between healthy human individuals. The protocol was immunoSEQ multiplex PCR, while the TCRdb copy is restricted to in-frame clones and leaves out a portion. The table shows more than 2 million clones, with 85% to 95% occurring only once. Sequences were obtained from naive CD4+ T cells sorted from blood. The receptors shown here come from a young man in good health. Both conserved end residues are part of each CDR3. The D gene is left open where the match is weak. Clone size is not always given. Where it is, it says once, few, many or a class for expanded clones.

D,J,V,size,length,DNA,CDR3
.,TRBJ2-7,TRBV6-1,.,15,TGTGCCAGCAGCCAAACTCTTACAGTCTCCTACGAGCAGTACTTC,CASSQTLTVSYEQYF
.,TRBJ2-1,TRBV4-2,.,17,TGTGCCAGCAGCCAAGGGGGTGCGGGTAGCTCCTACAATGAGCAGTTCTTC,CASSQGGAGSSYNEQFF
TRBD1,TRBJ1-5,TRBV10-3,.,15,TGTGCCATCAGTGGGGGACAGGCTAGCAATCAGCCCCAGCATTTT,CAISGGQASNQPQHF
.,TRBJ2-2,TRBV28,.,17,TGTGCCAGCAGTTTAGGTCGTTGGGCAGAGAACACCGGGGAGCTGTTTTTT,CASSLGRWAENTGELFF
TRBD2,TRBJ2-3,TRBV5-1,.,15,TGCGCCAGCAGCCGCGGAACTAGCGAGGCAGATACGCAGTATTTT,CASSRGTSEADTQYF
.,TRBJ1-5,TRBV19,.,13,TGTGCCAGTAGTATAGCCAGGGGAGGGCCCCAGCATTTT,CASSIARGGPQHF
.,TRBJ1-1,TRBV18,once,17,TGTGCCAGCTCACCTTCAGCGTTAGGATCAGTCGGCACTGAAGCTTTCTTT,CASSPSALGSVGTEAFF
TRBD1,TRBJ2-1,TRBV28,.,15,TGTGCCAGCAGCAGAGGGGACAGTCCGTACAATGAGCAGTTCTTC,CASSRGDSPYNEQFF
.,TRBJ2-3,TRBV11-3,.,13,TGTGCCAGCAGCTTGGGACCCTCAGATACGCAGTATTTT,CASSLGPSDTQYF
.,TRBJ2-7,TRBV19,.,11,TGTGCCAGTCGGGCGGGGAACGAGCAGTACTTC,CASRAGNEQYF
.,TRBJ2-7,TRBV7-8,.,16,TGTGCCAGCAGCTCGACAGGATCGGCGTCGTCCTACGAGCAGTACTTC,CASSSTGSASSYEQYF
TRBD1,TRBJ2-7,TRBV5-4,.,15,TGTGCCAGCAGCTCGGGGGGACAGGGGGCCTACGAGCAGTACTTC,CASSSGGQGAYEQYF
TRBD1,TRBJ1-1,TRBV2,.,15,TGTGCCGGCAGGGGGACAGGGGCACCGAACACTGAAGCTTTCTTT,CAGRGTGAPNTEAFF
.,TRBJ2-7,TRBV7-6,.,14,TGTGCCAGCAGCCCCCGACCAAACTCCTACGAGCAGTACTTC,CASSPRPNSYEQYF
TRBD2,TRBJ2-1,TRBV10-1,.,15,TGCGCCAGCAGTGAAAATGGTCTAGCGGGGGGTAAGCAGTTCTTC,CASSENGLAGGKQFF
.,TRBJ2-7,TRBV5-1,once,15,TGCGCCAGCAGCTTGGCCGTGGGAACTCCTACGGGGCAGTACTTC,CASSLAVGTPTGQYF